This T cell receptor beta chain was obtained from a study of yellow fever vaccine responses in identical twins. Germline CDR1 is SQVTM and CDR2 is ANQGSEA. This CDR3 is 13 amino acids long. The ends were cut back, 4 bases at V and 1 base at J, with 8 bases in the middle. MiXCR, run by TCRdb on the RT-PCR reads, gives a single entry per CDR3 protein. The profile shows 4,500 or so distinct CDR3 sequences, around 85% of them singletons. Study observations and caveats: Reportedly, twins showed a vaccine T cell response that looked partly convergent and partly personalized.

Worth noting for this clonotype: What it binds is not known.

The source was T cells from blood (PBMCs), unsorted or a sorted subset (not recorded which), collected before or after yellow fever vaccination (not recorded which). This TCR was sampled from a woman under 30 who received the yellow fever vaccine. The chain recombines TRBV29-1 with TRBJ2-1; no reliable D call. The CDR3 coding sequence is TGCAGCGTTGGTCTAGTTTCCTACAATGAGCAGTTCTTC. It translates to CSVGLVSYNEQFF.